This record looks at one TCR beta chain sequence and its context. Its antigen remains unidentified. This sample stems from a study of OX40 agonist ivuxolimab in advanced cancers. Study in general: The drug used for patients, ivuxolimab, was an agonistic anti-OX40 (CD134) antibody. Three partial responders included one hepatocellular carcinoma patient and two cutaneous melanoma patients. Hepatocellular carcinoma, melanoma, renal cell or head and neck cancer affected the dose-escalation patients.

With 6 bases removed from V and 4 bases from J, the gap between germline ends came to 12 bases. Germline CDR1 is MNHEY and CDR2 is SVGAGI. This CDR3 is 13 amino acids long. Findings of the study overall: Averaged across samples, CD8+ T cells carried more expanded clones than CD4+ did.

This table comes from immunoSEQ multiplex PCR, and its TCRdb copy is limited to in-frame clones, with some not included. Here the sample spans over 60,000 clones, approximately 90% being singletons. This chain connects TRBV6-5 to TRBJ1-2; weak D call: TRBD1 (6 bases). This receptor was obtained from an adult with an advanced solid tumor such as melanoma, head and neck, liver or kidney cancer. This specimen was CD4+ or CD8+ T cells sorted from blood, taken in a trial of the OX40 agonist ivuxolimab. The CDR3 region has the DNA TGTGCCAGCAGACCGACAGGCGTCTATGGCTACACCTTC. Its translation: CASRPTGVYGYTF.